This is a list of T cell receptor beta chains from one sample in a study of T cells after yellow fever vaccination. TCRdb reanalysed the 5' RACE reads using MiXCR and keeps one entry per CDR3 protein. The repertoire has about 30,000 distinct CDR3 sequences, 6.3% of them found once; the top ten carry roughly 25%. Sequences were derived from PBMCs, either bulk or a sorted T-cell subset (CD4+, CD8+, memory, or dextramer-sorted; not recorded which), sampled on the day of the yellow fever booster vaccination. Source of these receptors: a man between 25 and 39 years old who received the YFV17D yellow fever vaccine. CDR3s include the opening cysteine and the closing phenylalanine or tryptophan. The size entry is marked missing in some rows and otherwise reads once, few, many or a size class.

clone_size j_call v_call cdr3_aa
many TRBJ2-1 TRBV20-1 CSALGTSPRDNEQFF
many TRBJ2-5 TRBV12-3/TRBV12-4 CASSLTGETQYF
many TRBJ2-5 TRBV20-1 CSARELQGSETQYF
many TRBJ2-3 TRBV4-2 CASSNTQGDTQYF
many TRBJ1-1 TRBV27 CASSLWSGTGGTEAFF
many TRBJ2-3 TRBV4-3 CASSQIITDTQYF
many TRBJ1-5 TRBV10-3 CAISVSSGLNQPQHF
many TRBJ1-1 TRBV11-2 CASGGDSGLLEAFF
few TRBJ2-7 TRBV29-1 CSVRETGVSYEQYF
- TRBJ2-7 TRBV4-2 CASSQEVVTSGVYEQYF
many TRBJ2-5 TRBV7-9 CASSPRLVETQYF
many TRBJ1-2 TRBV10-3 CAISQTGAEDGYTF
many TRBJ1-1 TRBV11-2 CASSLDWGNTEAFF
medium-sized TRBJ2-5 TRBV11-2 CASSPVEQQETQYF